The next 14 T cell receptor beta chains were all read from a single sample in a study of beta chain features in type 1 diabetes. Since all of the isolated RNA was reverse transcribed, expressed TCRB transcripts were what got sequenced. Sequencing was performed with immunoSEQ multiplex PCR; in TCRdb, only in-frame clones are kept and a portion is missing. The table has hundreds of thousands of clones, around a sixth seen once. The sample was naive CD4+ T cells from blood. Source of these receptors: a woman aged 18 to 35 in good health.

CDR3 protein: CASSTGTSGSIFAYEQYF. DNA for the CDR3: TGCGCCAGCAGCACAGGGACTAGCGGGAGTATCTTCGCCTACGAGCAGTACTTC. This sequence joins TRBV5-1 and TRBJ2-7, with 14 bases fitting TRBD2. J lost 2 bases, V lost 4 bases, and 11 bases had no gene match. Germline lookup yields CDR1 SGHRS and CDR2 YFSETQ. The CDR3 spans 18 residues.

The rearrangement uses TRBV27 and TRBJ2-1; 7 bases agree with TRBD1. CDR1 MNHEY and CDR2 SMNVEV come from the germline V gene (reference sequence). The CDR3 is 16 residues long. V lost 2 bases to trimming and J lost 5 bases; unmatched junction nucleotides: 9. This CDR3 is CASSLRGTGVNNEQFF. CDR3 nucleotides: TGTGCCAGCAGTTTACGGGGAACAGGGGTAAACAATGAGCAGTTCTTC.

This clone was picked up a small number of times. The chain links TRBV27 to TRBJ1-1; D is ambiguous. CDR1 MNHEY and CDR2 SMNVEV come from the germline V gene (reference sequence). The CDR3 totals 13 residues. Trimming took off 5 bases at V and 5 bases at J, with 12 bases between the two ends. DNA of the CDR3: TGTGCCAGCAGTCCCCGACGCGGGACTGAAGCTTTCTTT. This encodes CASSPRRGTEAFF.

V is TRBV2 and J is TRBJ2-5; 8 nucleotides align to TRBD1. J gave up 5 bases and V 4 bases, and 6 bases lay outside the gene matches. The CDR3 loop spans 14 amino acids. Germline values: CDR1 SNHLY, CDR2 FYNNEI. CDR3 nucleotide sequence: TGTGCCAGCAGTGGTTCAGGGGGCATTGAGACCCAGTACTTC. Amino acid sequence: CASSGSGGIETQYF.

This clone was counted once. The CDR3 here is CASSENSGRAGEQFF. The CDR3 nucleotides read TGCGCCAGCAGTGAGAATAGCGGGAGGGCCGGGGAGCAGTTCTTC. The chain employs TRBV10-1 and TRBJ2-1, with TRBD2 identical over 11 bases. V lost 2 bases and J lost 10; bases outside the gene matches: 7. The CDR3 sequence is 15 residues long. Germline CDR1 reads WNHNN; CDR2 reads SYGVQD (reference sequence).

The chain links TRBV6-6 to TRBJ2-7; D may be TRBD2 (5 bases). The CDR3 runs to 14 residues. The germline V gene has CDR1 MNHNY and CDR2 SVGAGI (reference sequence). Trimming cost V 6 bases and J 2 bases, with 14 bases left between them. The CDR3 loop is CASSPGSLTYEQYF. In nucleotides, the CDR3 is TGTGCCAGCAGCCCGGGATCTCTTACCTACGAGCAGTACTTC.

This clone showed up just a few times. J is TRBJ2-2 and V is TRBV28; D gene ambiguous. The germline V gene has CDR1 MDHEN and CDR2 SYDVKM. With 6 bases removed from V and 0 bases from J, the gap between germline ends came to 11 bases. CDR3 length equals 15 residues. The CDR3 sequence: CASRRTQTNTGELFF. The CDR3 DNA sequence: TGTGCCAGCAGGCGGACGCAGACGAACACCGGGGAGCTGTTTTTT.

This clone was detected only a few times. The J gene is TRBJ2-7, the V gene TRBV18; TRBD1 or TRBD2 may be the D gene (5 bases each). This CDR3 has 13 amino acids. V was trimmed by 6 bases and J by 3 bases, leaving 12 bases between them. Per the germline V gene, CDR1 is KGHSH and CDR2 is LQKENI. The CDR3 DNA reads as TGTGCCAGCTCTCGGGACGACGGCTACGAGCAGTACTTC. Protein: CASSRDDGYEQYF. Based on the CDR3 plus reference TRBV18 and TRBJ2-7, the full variable domain is NAGVMQNPRHLVRRRGQEARLRCSPMKGHSHVYWYRQLPEEGLKFMVYLQKENIIDESGMPKERFSAEFPKEGPSILRIQQVVRGDSAAYFCASSRDDGYEQYFGPGTRLTVT.

On this clone: It is unclear where the CDR3 begins or ends on the DNA, so no DNA is shown, and the CDR3 is as TCRdb lists it. V is TRBV7-3 and J is TRBJ2-2; the table names TRBD1, a call not compared with the DNA. The germline V gene has CDR1 SGHTA and CDR2 FQGTGA. The CDR3 spans 16 amino acids, including both terminal residues. Here the CDR3 reads CASSAKTGAIPGSCFF.

V is TRBV19 and J is TRBJ2-7; no definite D call. Trimming removed 3 bases at V and 7 bases at J, with 13 bases between. The CDR3 length is 13 residues. Germline-derived CDR1 and CDR2 are LNHDA and SQIVND (reference sequence). The CDR3 here is CASSMGLAGEQYF. CDR3 sequence (DNA): TGTGCCAGTAGTATGGGTCTTGCTGGGGAGCAGTACTTC. The whole variable domain, remainder taken from reference TRBV19 and TRBJ2-7, is DGGITQSPKYLFRKEGQNVTLSCEQNLNHDAMYWYRQDPGQGLRLIYYSQIVNDFQKGDIAEGYSVSREKKESFPLTVTSAQKNPTAFYLCASSMGLAGEQYFGPGTRLTVT.

This clone has only a few counts. This chain links TRBV4-2 with TRBJ2-1, with 8 bases fitting TRBD1. The CDR3 runs to 17 residues. Germline assignment: CDR1 LGHNA and CDR2 YNFKEQ. The ends lost 1 base at V and 6 bases at J; junction bases unmatched: 11. CDR3 protein: CASSQVSGTGNLNEQFF. The CDR3 region has the DNA TGTGCCAGCAGCCAAGTGTCCGGGACAGGCAATCTCAATGAGCAGTTCTTC.

This clone turned up a few times. The V gene is TRBV7-9, the J gene TRBJ2-1; perhaps TRBD2 as D (5 bases). The CDR3 is 16 amino acids. The germline V gene encodes CDR1 SEHNR and CDR2 FQNEAQ (reference sequence). Trimming shortened V by 1 base and J by 6 bases, and 16 bases separated the two germline ends. In nucleotides, the CDR3 is TGTGCCAGCAGCTTAGACCGGCCTACAAGCGGCAATGAGCAGTTCTTC. Translated, it gives CASSLDRPTSGNEQFF. Full variable domain (missing parts from reference TRBV7-9 and TRBJ2-1): DTGVSQNPRHKITKRGQNVTFRCDPISEHNRLYWYRQTLGQGPEFLTYFQNEAQLEKSRLLSDRFSAERPKGSFSTLEIQRTEQGDSAMYLCASSLDRPTSGNEQFFGPGTRLTVL.

This clone was counted only a few times. V usage is TRBV7-2 and J usage is TRBJ2-1; no firm D call. Germline CDR1 reads SGHTA; CDR2 reads FQGNSA. Between the trimmed V and J ends, which lost 4 bases and 8 bases, there was a span of 12 bases. This CDR3 is 13 amino acids long. The CDR3 DNA is TGTGCCAGCAGCTCGATCCTCGTTCATGAGCAGTTCTTC. Translated, it gives CASSSILVHEQFF. Complete variable domain (other parts from reference TRBV7-2 and TRBJ2-1): GAGVSQSPSNKVTEKGKDVELRCDPISGHTALYWYRQSLGQGLEFLIYFQGNSAPDKSGLPSDRFSAERTGGSVSTLTIQRTQQEDSAVYLCASSSILVHEQFFGPGTRLTVL.

This clone was seen a handful of times. The gene calls are TRBV18 and TRBJ2-7; 7 bases map to TRBD2. The CDR3 spans 14 residues. V lost 3 bases to trimming and J lost 6 bases; unmatched junction nucleotides: 8. Germline V gives CDR1 KGHSH, CDR2 LQKENI. CDR3 coding DNA: TGTGCCAGCTCACCTCTTCCGACGGGGGGCGAGCAGTACTTC. Protein: CASSPLPTGGEQYF.